This passage covers 5 T cell receptor beta chains from one sample sequenced in a study of blood T cell repertoires in COVID-19. TCRdb keeps only in-frame clones here, not all; method: immunoSEQ multiplex PCR. The repertoire holds approximately 76,000 clones, 70% to 90% seen once, with more than 15% in the top ten. The specimen was peripheral blood. These receptors all come from an elderly man in a cohort sampled during active COVID-19.

This clone occurred once. The CDR3 protein is CASRRSRQGAGTEAFF. The CDR3 nucleotides are TGTGCCAGTAGAAGGTCCCGACAGGGGGCCGGCACTGAAGCTTTCTTT. This chain uses TRBV19 with TRBJ1-1; 10 bases agree with TRBD1. Per germline, CDR1 LNHDA and CDR2 SQIVND (reference sequence). The CDR3 sequence is 16 residues long. The J segment lost 4 bases and the V segment lost 6 bases, leaving 11 bases of the junction unmatched.

Notes on this clone: One end of the junction is discordant with germline, which a read error may explain. This rearrangement joins TRBV6-2 or TRBV6-3 to TRBJ1-1, with a tentative D call TRBD1 (5 bases). Per the germline V gene, CDR1 is MNHEY and CDR2 is SVGEGT. This CDR3 comprises 13 residues. The CDR3 region is CASRYYRYTEAFF. The CDR3 DNA reads as TGTGCCAGCAGGTACTACAGGTACACTGAAGCTTTCTTT.

The CDR3 region is CASQLSQGAAVQPQHF. CDR3 bases: TGTGCCAGCCAACTCTCACAGGGGGCGGCGGTTCAGCCCCAGCATTTT. The chain employs TRBV19 and TRBJ1-5; TRBD1 aligns across 9 bases. Per germline, CDR1 LNHDA and CDR2 SQIVND (reference sequence). Germline trimming cut 9 bases from V and 6 bases from J; bases unmatched to any gene: 15. The CDR3 consists of 16 residues.

The chain uses TRBV6-5 and TRBJ2-7; weak D call: TRBD1 (6 bases). CDR1 is MNHEY and CDR2 is SVGAGI in the germline V gene. The CDR3 loop spans 13 amino acids. V lost 8 bases and J 4 bases, leaving 15 bases between the germline ends. CDR3 in DNA: TGTGCCAGCGAACAGGGCAGTCCTTACGAGCAGTACGTC. This codes for CASEQGSPYEQYV.

The chain is built from TRBV24-1 and TRBJ2-1, with D possibly matching TRBD1 (6 bases). The V end was cut by 4 bases, the J end by 4 bases, with 7 bases between. Germline V gene sequence: CDR1 KGHDR, CDR2 SFDVKD. The CDR3 has 13 residues. The CDR3 sequence is CATSEGAYNEQFF. The CDR3 nucleotides are TGTGCCACCAGTGAGGGGGCTTACAATGAGCAGTTCTTC.